This T cell receptor beta chain stems from a study of Ad26.COV2.S vaccination and SARS-CoV-2 variants. Treatment of the sample: over 15 received Ad26.COV2.S at low or high dose, single or two shots; 5 received placebo; per-sample allocation not given. Sampling was performed 63 days after the first vaccine or placebo injection. Sequencing used immunoSEQ multiplex PCR; TCRdb keeps in-frame clones, though not all of them. The profile shows some 450,000 clones, around 90% of them singletons. Deletions cut 6 bases from V and 10 bases from J, with 12 bases between. The CDR3 length is 11 residues. Germline values: CDR1 MDHEN, CDR2 SYDVKM.

The gene calls are TRBV28 and TRBJ2-5; D may be TRBD2 (6 bases). The source was peripheral blood, collected in a trial of Ad26.COV2.S vaccine versus placebo. This TCR was recovered from a person aged 18-65 years who received the Ad26.COV2.S COVID-19 vaccine or a placebo. CDR3 nucleotides: TGTGCCAGCAGCCACAGACTAGACCAGTACTTC. Translating gives CASSHRLDQYF. Using reference TRBV28 and TRBJ2-5 for the parts outside the CDR3, the full variable domain is DVKVTQSSRYLVKRTGEKVFLECVQDMDHENMFWYRQDPGLGLRLIYFSYDVKMKEKGDIPEGYSVSREKKERFSLILESASTNQTSMYLCASSHRLDQYFGPGTRLLVL.